The entry below gives a single TCR beta chain sequence along with its context. The antigen is undetermined. Replicate PCRs for unsorted PBMC used around 270 ng DNA (approximately 31,000 T cell genomes). As processed by the authors: Filtering differed since immunoSEQ provided only junctions, with no quality scores. The method was immunoSEQ multiplex PCR; TCRdb's version includes in-frame clones alone and lacks a portion of them. That table gives V, J and clone size, and the DNA gave D and trimming. The table lists about 480,000 clones, 79% of them singletons. These data originate in a study of shared clonotypes between healthy human individuals. The overall study: Ranging from 18 to 49 in age, donors were a couple of women and a few men. General study findings and limits: Limited genetic and exposure-history diversity came from having few donors.

Germline V lookup: CDR1 MDHEN, CDR2 SYDVKM. The ends were cut back, 8 bases at V and 4 bases at J, with 18 bases in the middle. CDR3 length: 15 amino acids. The rearrangement uses TRBV28 and TRBJ2-1; perhaps TRBD1 as D (7 bases). The receptor was derived from a woman in her thirties or forties in good health. Some clones in this sample may be carry-over from other donors' samples. The sequencing input was PBMCs. CDR3 residues: CASPSSRGDYNEQFF. The CDR3 bases are TGTGCCAGCCCCTCCAGCAGGGGGGATTACAATGAGCAGTTCTTC. Full variable domain (missing parts from reference TRBV28 and TRBJ2-1): DVKVTQSSRYLVKRTGEKVFLECVQDMDHENMFWYRQDPGLGLRLIYFSYDVKMKEKGDIPEGYSVSREKKERFSLILESASTNQTSMYLCASPSSRGDYNEQFFGPGTRLTVL.